The T cell receptor (beta chain) under discussion was sequenced for a study of blood T cells in healthy people across ages (dated by TCRdb to the mid-2010s). The study in broad terms: In model experiments, template switching captured roughly one uniquely barcoded TCR beta cDNA molecule for every two T cells. For two donors (one aged 18 to 30 and one aged 80 or older), the study analyzed two additional independent replicas of 1 million unique cDNA reads from the same blood draw. To avoid experimental bias, donors of different ages were spread randomly across the sequencing lanes. The study measured age-related changes in TCR beta repertoire diversity using deep sequencing normalized with unique cDNA molecular identifiers. Donors were grouped into four age groups: young (average about 15 years), middle-aged (around 39), aged (roughly 62) and long-lived (about 90). Study-wide conclusions, independent of this receptor: A strong correlation was found between observed TCR beta diversity and the percentage of naive T cells measured by flow cytometry. Compared with the aged group, the long-lived group had more naive CD4+ T cells, fewer expanded clones and increased TCR diversity, suggesting age selection. Because donor CMV infection status was unknown, age-related changes in expanded clonotypes were potentially confounded. Estimates of total diversity from one million sequenced T cells were regarded as lower bounds and underestimates. Conclusive comparison of naive and antigen-experienced compartments was prevented by the profiling of bulk unsorted PBMCs. Observed TCR beta diversity per million T cells fell roughly linearly with age, and a significant reduction was already apparent by age around 40.

In the case of this clonotype: Its target antigen remains unknown. No base qualities exist here, and no much larger clone lies one base off it.

The receptor library was made with 5' RACE. Sequencer: Illumina HiSeq 2500. A second PCR of about 6 to 12 cycles was run with a J-beta primer mix and a sample-barcoded 5' primer. A unique molecular identifier was introduced onto each TCR beta cDNA molecule by a template-switch 5' adaptor carrying 12 random nucleotides. Each sample yielded at least 2.5 million CDR3-containing paired-end reads. The Mint cDNA synthesis kit, primed by a TRBC-specific oligonucleotide, was used to synthesize first-strand cDNA from all RNA. All cDNA was treated with uracil-DNA glycosylase and then went through a first 18-cycle PCR with the universal primers M1SS and BC2_uni_R. Under the source paper's analysis protocol: For normalization, 1 million high-quality reads were randomly selected from each sample, with every read carrying a distinct molecular identifier. Reads sharing molecular identifiers were discarded rather than binned into consensus sequences. MiTCR, run with a Q25 quality threshold and the strictest error-elimination algorithm, handled CDR3 identification, clonotype clustering and error correction. Lower-bound total TCR beta diversity was estimated with a nonparametric unseen species model using Euler transformation. The public reads were run again by TCRdb, first through fastp at Q25 and then through MiXCR, and only productive beta chains were kept. Rows merge per CDR3 protein into single entries with the most common DNA and genes. TCRdb, rather than the study authors, made the V and J calls. The sample data list around 600,000 distinct CDR3 sequences, and around 48% of these were observed just once. The ten largest clones capture around 23% of the sample.

The CDR3 numbers 13 residues from cysteine through phenylalanine. CDR3 DNA only is kept here, 39 bases in frame from base 1. Looking up the germline V gene yields CDR1 MDHEN and CDR2 SYDVKM. V and J lose 6 bases and 2 bases, and a span of 8 bases separates them. The roughly 39 donors, aged about 6 to 95 years, were systemically healthy Caucasian individuals from Russia. Approximately 11 milliliters of peripheral blood were drawn from each donor into EDTA-treated Vacutainer tubes. PBMCs were isolated by Ficoll-Paque density-gradient centrifugation, with at least 6.5 million obtained per sample. Total RNA was extracted from PBMCs with Trizol reagent, with at least 6 micrograms obtained per sample. For every donor, flow cytometry on a PBMC aliquot measured the percentage of naive CD45RAhigh/CD27high T cells.

The receptor's source is a man older than 75 in good health. In this chain, TRBV28 is recombined with TRBJ2-1, and possibly TRBD1, on 6 matching bases. Sequences were obtained from blood. The nucleotide sequence reads as follows: TGTGCCAGCAGGGCAGGGGCCTACAATGAGCAGTTCTTC. Its product reads: CASRAGAYNEQFF.